A single sample is the source of the 25 T cell receptor beta chains below, sequenced in a study of T cells after yellow fever vaccination. TCRdb passed the 5' RACE reads through MiXCR, listing each CDR3 protein once. The sample has 95,000 to 150,000 distinct CDR3 sequences; 6% to 8% are singletons. Material: CD4+ T cells sorted from PBMCs, obtained roughly 10 days after the first yellow fever vaccination. The receptors here all came from a man aged 18 to 30 who received the YFV17D yellow fever vaccine.

This clonotype was observed at least ten times. This chain links TRBV5-1 with TRBJ2-2; D gene ambiguous. This CDR3 has 14 residues. Germline CDR1 SGHRS, CDR2 YFSETQ. The V gene lost 1 base and the J gene lost 4 bases, with 8 bases spanning the gap. CDR3 bases: TGCGCCAGCAGCTTGAGGGCGGCCACCGGGGAGCTGTTTTTT. This gives the protein CASSLRAATGELFF.

This clonotype was recorded many times. V is TRBV9 and J is TRBJ2-7; 7 bases fit TRBD2. CDR3 length: 14 residues. V lost 0 bases and J lost 3; bases outside the gene matches: 3. Germline CDR1 reads SGDLS; CDR2 reads YYNGEE. This CDR3 reads CASSVESSGYEQYF. CDR3 coding DNA: TGTGCCAGCAGCGTAGAGTCTAGCGGCTACGAGCAGTACTTC.

In this sample, this clonotype turned up many times. The DNA of the CDR3 is TGTGCCAGCAGCTTAGTGGGACAAAGTTTCGGGGAGCTGTTTTTT. This sequence encodes CASSLVGQSFGELFF. The genes are TRBV7-2 and TRBJ2-2; possible D gene TRBD1, 6 bases. Germline loops: CDR1 SGHTA, CDR2 FQGNSA. Trimming removed 1 base at V and 7 bases at J, with 13 bases between. The length of the CDR3 is 15 residues.

There are many counts of this clonotype. The chain couples TRBV7-2 to TRBJ2-7, with TRBD2 as a possible D gene (6 bases). V shed 5 bases and J shed 4 bases, with 18 bases lying between them. Germline loops: CDR1 SGHTA, CDR2 FQGNSA. This CDR3 is 15 amino acids long. CDR3 DNA sequence: TGTGCCAGCAGCCCGCTTAACGGGGCGGGGTACGAGCAGTACTTC. Protein: CASSPLNGAGYEQYF. Variable domain in full (rest from reference TRBV7-2 and TRBJ2-7): GAGVSQSPSNKVTEKGKDVELRCDPISGHTALYWYRQSLGQGLEFLIYFQGNSAPDKSGLPSDRFSAERTGGSVSTLTIQRTQQEDSAVYLCASSPLNGAGYEQYFGPGTRLTVT.

This clonotype was seen ten or more times. J is TRBJ2-5 and V is TRBV7-2; D ambiguous. This CDR3 comprises 15 residues. The V end was cut by 1 base, the J end by 5 bases, with 14 bases between. The germline CDR1 and CDR2 sequences are SGHTA and FQGNSA. The CDR3 sequence is CASSLVVHPAETQYF. CDR3 coding DNA: TGTGCCAGCAGCTTAGTAGTCCACCCGGCGGAGACCCAGTACTTC.

This clonotype has at least ten counts. The chain has TRBV30 and TRBJ2-3; 8 bases are shared with TRBD2. Trimming at V came to 0 bases and at J to 7 bases, leaving 3 bases not matched to a gene. The CDR3 length is 13 residues. Germline assignment: CDR1 GTSNPN and CDR2 SVGIG (reference sequence). CDR3 nucleotides: TGTGCCTGGAGTGTCGGGGGGGCGTATACGCAGTATTTT. Its translation: CAWSVGGAYTQYF.

The sample holds many counts of this clonotype. The chain couples TRBV6-5 to TRBJ2-7, with D perhaps TRBD2 (6 bases). The CDR3 loop spans 14 amino acids. The V gene lost 5 bases and the J gene lost 0 bases, with 11 bases spanning the gap. Germline CDR1 and CDR2: MNHEY and SVGAGI. CDR3 coding DNA: TGTGCCAGCAGTCCGGGGGTCGTCTCCTACGAGCAGTACTTC. Its protein is CASSPGVVSYEQYF.

This clonotype was seen repeatedly, ten times or more. V gene TRBV5-6 combines with J gene TRBJ2-7, with D perhaps matching TRBD2 (6 bases). V was shortened by 4 bases and J by 1 base, with 6 bases between the two germline ends. CDR1 and CDR2 (germline): SGHDT, YYEEEE. This CDR3 comprises 12 residues. CDR3: CASSGTSYEQYF. The CDR3 DNA is TGTGCCAGCAGCGGGACTTCCTACGAGCAGTACTTC.

In regard to this clonotype: Since a much larger clone is just one base distant, this may be a read error. The chain is built from TRBV5-1 and TRBJ2-7; D is tentatively TRBD1 or TRBD2 (5 bases each). There are 16 residues in the CDR3. The V gene's germline CDR1 is SGHRS and CDR2 YFSETQ. V gave up 4 bases and J gave up 4 bases, with 21 bases separating them. The CDR3, as DNA: TGCGCCAGCAGCCCCGGGACCCGTGTCGGGAATTACGAGCAGTACGTC. Its translation: CASSPGTRVGNYEQYV.

The J gene is TRBJ2-5, the V gene TRBV3-1; 12 nucleotides line up with TRBD2. The CDR3 extends over 17 amino acids. V lost 4 bases to trimming and J lost 5 bases; unmatched junction nucleotides: 11. Germline lookup yields CDR1 LGHDT and CDR2 YNNKEL (reference sequence). The CDR3 here is CASSRGLAGIRSETQYF. For the CDR3, the DNA is TGTGCCAGCAGCCGCGGACTAGCGGGGATTAGGAGCGAGACCCAGTACTTC.

This clonotype was counted ten times or more. The CDR3 coding sequence is TGTGCCAGCAAGCCCCAGGGGCGCCTCATTCAGCCCCAGCATTTT. It is translated as CASKPQGRLIQPQHF. V usage is TRBV6-1 and J usage is TRBJ1-5, with D maybe TRBD1 (6 bases). Germline CDR1 reads MNHNS; CDR2 reads SASEGT. The CDR3 length is 15 residues. Trimming took 7 bases from V and 6 from J, leaving 19 bases between them.

This clonotype was seen repeatedly, ten times or more. The CDR3 coding sequence is TGTGCCAGCAGCCCCGGACAGGGTACGGACGAGCAGTACTTC. This encodes CASSPGQGTDEQYF. The chain recombines TRBV7-2 with TRBJ2-7; 8 nucleotides line up with TRBD1. This CDR3 spans 14 amino acids. Per germline, CDR1 SGHTA and CDR2 FQGNSA. The ends lost 5 bases at V and 5 bases at J; junction bases unmatched: 8.

This clonotype was found many times. The genes are TRBV5-6 and TRBJ2-3; the D call may be TRBD1 or TRBD2 (6 bases each). The CDR3 totals 14 residues. V lost 6 bases, J lost 2 bases, and 13 bases lay in between. Germline CDR1 SGHDT, CDR2 YYEEEE. CDR3 amino acids: CASTRQDYTDTQYF. CDR3 DNA sequence: TGTGCCAGCACCAGACAGGACTACACAGATACGCAGTATTTT.

The table lists this clonotype with a few counts. V is TRBV12-3 or TRBV12-4 and J is TRBJ1-1, with a tentative D call TRBD1 (5 bases). V lost 5 bases, J lost 0 bases, and 22 bases lay in between. The length of the CDR3 is 18 residues. The CDR3 DNA follows: TGTGCCAGCAGTCCATCCCGTCGGGGGATTTTAGTGAACACTGAAGCTTTCTTT. Translated: CASSPSRRGILVNTEAFF.

The J gene is TRBJ1-5, the V gene TRBV19; maybe TRBD1 (6 bases). The germline V and J ends were trimmed by 7 bases and 6 bases, with 13 bases remaining between them. The CDR3 is made up of 13 amino acids. Germline V CDR1 and CDR2: LNHDA, SQIVND (reference sequence). The CDR3 region is CASNGGEVQPQHF. The CDR3 DNA is TGTGCCAGTAATGGGGGCGAAGTTCAGCCCCAGCATTTT. The whole variable domain, filled in from reference TRBV19 and TRBJ1-5, reads DGGITQSPKYLFRKEGQNVTLSCEQNLNHDAMYWYRQDPGQGLRLIYYSQIVNDFQKGDIAEGYSVSREKKESFPLTVTSAQKNPTAFYLCASNGGEVQPQHFGDGTRLSIL.

This rearrangement joins TRBV5-1 to TRBJ2-7; D perhaps matches TRBD2 (5 bases). The CDR3 totals 12 residues. Per germline, CDR1 SGHRS and CDR2 YFSETQ. Trimming took 3 bases from V and 2 from J, leaving 6 bases between them. This chain's CDR3 is CASSSGAYEQYF. CDR3 bases: TGCGCCAGCAGCTCCGGGGCCTACGAGCAGTACTTC.

A remark on this clonotype: A clone one base away is much larger, so this may be a read error. The chain couples TRBV20-1 to TRBJ2-5, with D possibly being TRBD1 (5 bases). The V gene's germline CDR1 is DFQATT and CDR2 SNEGSKA (reference sequence). V was trimmed by 3 bases and J by 5 bases, leaving 16 bases between them. This CDR3 has 14 amino acids. As DNA, the CDR3 is TGCAGTGCTAGGCGAGACAGTGGTTATGAGACCCAGTACTTC. This codes for CSARRDSGYETQYF.

This clonotype was recorded at least ten times. The chain uses TRBV4-3 and TRBJ2-1; D is unclear. The CDR3 contains 16 residues. Germline CDR1 and CDR2: LGHNA and YSLEER. The ends were cut back, 0 bases at V and 7 bases at J, with 16 bases in the middle. For the CDR3, the DNA is TGCGCCAGCAGCCAAGATATAAGGAACCCGCGGAATGAGCAGTTCTTC. Protein sequence: CASSQDIRNPRNEQFF.

This clonotype was seen ten or more times. This chain connects TRBV5-1 to TRBJ1-4; D is undetermined. V was trimmed by 0 bases and J by 5 bases, leaving 11 bases between them. From germline, CDR1 is SGHRS and CDR2 YFSETQ. CDR3 length: 15 residues. The CDR3 here is CASSLVGELNEKLFF. The CDR3 bases are TGCGCCAGCAGCTTGGTGGGAGAACTAAATGAAAAACTGTTTTTT.

This clonotype was counted at least ten times. CDR3 in DNA: TGTGCCAGCAGCTTAGTATCCGATACGCAGTATTTT. Its protein is CASSLVSDTQYF. V and J are TRBV7-6 and TRBJ2-3; no clear D gene. V dropped 1 base and J dropped 6 bases, with 5 bases sitting between them. CDR1 is SGHVS and CDR2 is FNYEAQ in the germline V gene. The CDR3 has 12 amino acids.

This clonotype appeared many times. The chain links TRBV30 to TRBJ1-6; TRBD1 is a possible D gene (5 bases). V was trimmed by 2 bases and J by 9 bases, leaving 8 bases between them. Germline V CDR1 and CDR2: GTSNPN, SVGIG (reference sequence). This CDR3 has 12 amino acids. Here the CDR3 reads CAWSQGGSPLHF. For the CDR3, the DNA is TGTGCCTGGAGTCAGGGTGGTTCACCCCTCCACTTT.

This clonotype occurred many times. The chain combines TRBV20-1 with TRBJ2-1, with 9 bases aligning to TRBD1. Germline lookup yields CDR1 DFQATT and CDR2 SNEGSKA (reference sequence). The length of the CDR3 is 14 residues. J lost 8 bases, V lost 0 bases, and 5 bases had no gene match. The DNA of the CDR3 is TGCAGTGCTAGAGACGCGACAGGGGGGGATGAGCAGTTCTTC. Residues: CSARDATGGDEQFF.

The V call is TRBV19, the J call TRBJ2-2; D remains ambiguous. CDR1 is LNHDA, CDR2 SQIVND, per germline (reference sequence). Trimming cost V 4 bases and J 1 base, with 10 bases left between them. This CDR3 has 15 residues. The CDR3 region is CASSRISLNTGELFF. CDR3 bases: TGTGCCAGTAGTAGGATCAGTTTGAACACCGGGGAGCTGTTTTTT.

Comment on this clonotype: A single base separates this from a much larger clone, so it may be a read error. The chain combines TRBV5-1 with TRBJ1-6; D is ambiguous. CDR3 length: 11 amino acids. Trimming took off 9 bases at V and 13 bases at J, with 14 bases between the two ends. The germline V gene has CDR1 SGHRS and CDR2 YFSETQ. CDR3 sequence (DNA): TGCGCCATCAAAATCAGTGACCCCCTCCACTTT. This gives the protein CAIKISDPLHF.

This clonotype was observed at least ten times. The chain recombines TRBV6-1 with TRBJ2-1; 9 nucleotides match TRBD2. V dropped 11 bases and J dropped 5; count of bases not matched to a gene: 10. This CDR3 is 14 amino acids long. The V gene's germline CDR1 is MNHNS and CDR2 SASEGT. CDR3 in DNA: TGTGCCGCCCACAGGAGCGGGGGGAACAATGAGCAGTTCTTC. As protein: CAAHRSGGNNEQFF.